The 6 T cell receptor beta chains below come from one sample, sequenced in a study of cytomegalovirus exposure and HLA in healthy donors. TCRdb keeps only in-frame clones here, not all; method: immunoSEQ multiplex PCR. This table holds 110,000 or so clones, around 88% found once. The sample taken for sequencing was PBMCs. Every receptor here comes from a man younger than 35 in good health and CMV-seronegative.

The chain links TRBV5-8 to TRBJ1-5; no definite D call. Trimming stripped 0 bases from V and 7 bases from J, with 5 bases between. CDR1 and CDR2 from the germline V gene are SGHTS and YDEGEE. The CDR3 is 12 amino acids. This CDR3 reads CASSLGRQPQHF. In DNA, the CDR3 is TGTGCCAGCAGCTTGGGCAGGCAGCCCCAGCATTTT.

In DNA, the CDR3 is TGTGCCAGCTCATACAGGGGGCGCTGGGCCAACGTCCTGACTTTC. Its translation is CASSYRGRWANVLTF. V is TRBV18 and J is TRBJ2-6, with 9 bases fitting TRBD1. With 5 bases clipped from V and 5 bases from J, the junction kept 4 bases outside the gene matches. This CDR3 comprises 15 residues. Germline loops: CDR1 KGHSH, CDR2 LQKENI.

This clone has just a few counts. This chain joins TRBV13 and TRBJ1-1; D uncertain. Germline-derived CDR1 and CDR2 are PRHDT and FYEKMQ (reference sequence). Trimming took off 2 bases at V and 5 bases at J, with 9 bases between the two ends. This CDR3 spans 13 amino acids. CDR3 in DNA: TGTGCCAGCAGCTTACGGGGAGGGACTGAAGCTTTCTTT. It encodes CASSLRGGTEAFF.

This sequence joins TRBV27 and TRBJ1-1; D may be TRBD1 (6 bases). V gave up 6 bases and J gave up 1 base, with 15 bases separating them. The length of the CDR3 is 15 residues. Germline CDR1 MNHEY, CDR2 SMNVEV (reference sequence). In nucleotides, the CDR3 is TGTGCCAGCAGGTTGACAGGTCCGCAGAACACTGAAGCTTTCTTT. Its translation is CASRLTGPQNTEAFF.

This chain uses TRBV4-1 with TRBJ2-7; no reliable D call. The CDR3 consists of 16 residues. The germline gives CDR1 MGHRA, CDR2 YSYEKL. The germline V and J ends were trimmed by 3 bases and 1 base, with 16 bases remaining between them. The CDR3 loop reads CASSQEPGVGSYEQYF. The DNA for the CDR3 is TGCGCCAGCAGCCAGGAGCCGGGTGTTGGGTCCTACGAGCAGTACTTC.

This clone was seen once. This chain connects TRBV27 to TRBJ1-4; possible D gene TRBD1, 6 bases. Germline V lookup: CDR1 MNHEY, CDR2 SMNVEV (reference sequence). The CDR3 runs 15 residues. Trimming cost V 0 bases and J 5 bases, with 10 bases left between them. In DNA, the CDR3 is TGTGCCAGCAGTTTATCACCAGGGGAAAATGAAAAACTGTTTTTT. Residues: CASSLSPGENEKLFF.